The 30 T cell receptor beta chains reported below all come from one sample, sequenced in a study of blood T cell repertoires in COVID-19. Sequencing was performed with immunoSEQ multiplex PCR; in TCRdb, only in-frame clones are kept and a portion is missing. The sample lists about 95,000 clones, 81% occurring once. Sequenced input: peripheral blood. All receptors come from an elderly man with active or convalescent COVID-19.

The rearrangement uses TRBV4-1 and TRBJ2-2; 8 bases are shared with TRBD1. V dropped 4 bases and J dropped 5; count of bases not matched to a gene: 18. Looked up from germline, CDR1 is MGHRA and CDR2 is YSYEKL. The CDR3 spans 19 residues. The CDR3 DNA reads TGCGCCAGCAGCCGTCAACTGGCCAGGGGGCGTTCCTGGACCGGGGAGCTGTTTTTT. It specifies CASSRQLARGRSWTGELFF.

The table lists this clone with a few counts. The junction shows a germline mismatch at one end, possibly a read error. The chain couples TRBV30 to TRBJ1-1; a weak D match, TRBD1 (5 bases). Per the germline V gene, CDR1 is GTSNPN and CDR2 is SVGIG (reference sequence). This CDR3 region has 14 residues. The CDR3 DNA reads TGTGCCTCGAGTACCTCAGGGTCGAGCACTGAAGCTTTCTTT. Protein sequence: CASSTSGSSTEAFF.

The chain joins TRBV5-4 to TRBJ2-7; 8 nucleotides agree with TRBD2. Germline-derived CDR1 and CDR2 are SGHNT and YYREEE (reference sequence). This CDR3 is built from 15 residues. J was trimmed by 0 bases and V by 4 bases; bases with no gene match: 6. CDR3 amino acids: CASSRDGGASYEQYF. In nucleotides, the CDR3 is TGTGCCAGCAGCCGAGACGGGGGGGCCTCCTACGAGCAGTACTTC.

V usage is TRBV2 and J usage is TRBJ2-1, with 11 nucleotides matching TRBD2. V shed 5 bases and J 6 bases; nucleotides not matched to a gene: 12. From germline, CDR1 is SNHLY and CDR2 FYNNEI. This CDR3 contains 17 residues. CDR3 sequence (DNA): TGTGCCAGCAGTCCTTCCCCCCTAGCGGGGGGAGGCAATGAGCAGTTCTTC. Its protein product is CASSPSPLAGGGNEQFF.

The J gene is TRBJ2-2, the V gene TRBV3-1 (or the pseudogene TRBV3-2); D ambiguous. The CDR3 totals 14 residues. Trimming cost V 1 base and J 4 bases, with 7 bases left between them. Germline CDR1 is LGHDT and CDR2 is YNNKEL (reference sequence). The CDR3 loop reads CASSQAVRTGELFF. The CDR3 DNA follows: TGTGCCAGCAGCCAAGCTGTCCGCACCGGGGAGCTGTTTTTT.

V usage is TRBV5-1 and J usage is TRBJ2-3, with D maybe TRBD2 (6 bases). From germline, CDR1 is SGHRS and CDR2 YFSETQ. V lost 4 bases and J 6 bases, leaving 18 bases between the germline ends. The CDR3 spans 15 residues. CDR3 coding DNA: TGCGCCAGCAGCCCCGGGGGTGGCGAAGATGATACGCAGTATTTT. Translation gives CASSPGGGEDDTQYF.

The CDR3, as DNA: TGTGCCAGCAGCCAGAGCAGGGGGACTGGGGGCTACACCTTC. Protein: CASSQSRGTGGYTF. The chain couples TRBV3-1 (or the pseudogene TRBV3-2) to TRBJ1-2, with 7 bases matching TRBD1. The junction had 9 bases not matched to a gene; V was cut back by 3 bases and J by 8 bases. CDR3 length: 14 residues. Looked up from germline, CDR1 is LGHDT and CDR2 is YNNKEL (reference sequence).

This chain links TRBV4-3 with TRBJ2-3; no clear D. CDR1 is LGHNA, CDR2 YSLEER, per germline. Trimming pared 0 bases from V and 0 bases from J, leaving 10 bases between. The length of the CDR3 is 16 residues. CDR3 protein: CASSQDASTSTDTQYF. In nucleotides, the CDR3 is TGCGCCAGCAGCCAAGATGCGTCTACTAGCACAGATACGCAGTATTTT.

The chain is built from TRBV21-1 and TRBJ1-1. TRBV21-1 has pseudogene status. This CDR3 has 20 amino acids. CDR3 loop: CASSKWRGGTRHTTNTEAFF. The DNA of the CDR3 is TGTGCCAGCAGCAAATGGCGAGGCGGCACCCGGCATACGACGAACACTGAAGCTTTCTTT.

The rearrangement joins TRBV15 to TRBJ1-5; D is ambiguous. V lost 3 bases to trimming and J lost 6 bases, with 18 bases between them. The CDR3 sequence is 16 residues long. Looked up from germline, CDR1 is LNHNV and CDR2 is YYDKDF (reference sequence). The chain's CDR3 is CATSREGPGVGQPQHF. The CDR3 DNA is TGTGCCACCAGCAGGGAAGGACCCGGGGTAGGTCAGCCCCAGCATTTT.

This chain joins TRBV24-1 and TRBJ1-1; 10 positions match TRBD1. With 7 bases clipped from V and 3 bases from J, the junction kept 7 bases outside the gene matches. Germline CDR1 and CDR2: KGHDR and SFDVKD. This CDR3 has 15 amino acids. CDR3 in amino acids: CATSPGTGVHTEAFF. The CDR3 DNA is TGTGCCACCAGCCCCGGGACAGGGGTTCACACTGAAGCTTTCTTT.

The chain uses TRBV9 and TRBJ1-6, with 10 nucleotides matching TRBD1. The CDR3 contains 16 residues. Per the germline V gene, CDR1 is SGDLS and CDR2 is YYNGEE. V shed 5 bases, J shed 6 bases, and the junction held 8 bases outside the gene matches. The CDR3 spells CASRLTGGSGNSPLHF. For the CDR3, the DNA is TGTGCCAGCAGATTGACAGGGGGCTCGGGTAATTCACCCCTCCACTTT.

CDR3 sequence reads: CASSIPKTTQAAETQYF. CDR3 coding DNA: TGTGCCAGTAGTATCCCCAAGACGACTCAAGCGGCCGAGACCCAGTACTTC. The chain uses TRBV19 and TRBJ2-5; possible D gene TRBD2, 5 bases. V shed 3 bases and J shed 5 bases, with 22 bases lying between them. The CDR3 consists of 17 residues. CDR1 and CDR2 from the germline V gene are LNHDA and SQIVND (reference sequence).

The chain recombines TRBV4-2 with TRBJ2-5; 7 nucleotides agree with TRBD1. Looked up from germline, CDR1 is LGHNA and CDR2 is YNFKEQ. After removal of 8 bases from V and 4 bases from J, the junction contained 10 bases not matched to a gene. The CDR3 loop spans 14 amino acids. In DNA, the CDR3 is TGTGCCAGCGGGTTGACAGGGTCTGTAGAGACCCAGTACTTC. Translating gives CASGLTGSVETQYF.

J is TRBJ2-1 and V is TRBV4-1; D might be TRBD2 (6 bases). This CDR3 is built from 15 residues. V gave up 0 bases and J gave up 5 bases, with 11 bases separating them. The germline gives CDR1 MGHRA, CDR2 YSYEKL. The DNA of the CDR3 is TGCGCCAGCAGCCAAGAGGGACTGACAAACAATGAGCAGTTCTTC. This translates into CASSQEGLTNNEQFF.

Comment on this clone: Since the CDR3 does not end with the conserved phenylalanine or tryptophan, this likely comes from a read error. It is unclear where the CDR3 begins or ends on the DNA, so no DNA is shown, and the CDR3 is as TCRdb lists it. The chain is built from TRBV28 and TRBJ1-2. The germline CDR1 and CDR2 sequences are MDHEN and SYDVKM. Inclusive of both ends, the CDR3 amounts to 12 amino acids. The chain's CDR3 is CASSFMNGRLAL.

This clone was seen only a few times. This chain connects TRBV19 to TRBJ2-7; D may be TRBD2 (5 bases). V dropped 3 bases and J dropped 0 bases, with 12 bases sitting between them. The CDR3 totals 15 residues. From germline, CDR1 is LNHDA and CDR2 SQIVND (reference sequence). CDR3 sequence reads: CASSIDGVSSYEQYF. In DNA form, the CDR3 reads TGTGCCAGTAGTATCGACGGGGTGAGCTCCTACGAGCAGTACTTC.

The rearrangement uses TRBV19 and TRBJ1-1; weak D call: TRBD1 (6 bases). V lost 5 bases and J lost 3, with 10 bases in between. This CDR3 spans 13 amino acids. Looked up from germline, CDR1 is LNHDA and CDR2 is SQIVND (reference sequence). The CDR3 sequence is CASSVKGDTEAFF. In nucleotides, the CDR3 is TGTGCCAGTAGTGTGAAGGGGGACACTGAAGCTTTCTTT.

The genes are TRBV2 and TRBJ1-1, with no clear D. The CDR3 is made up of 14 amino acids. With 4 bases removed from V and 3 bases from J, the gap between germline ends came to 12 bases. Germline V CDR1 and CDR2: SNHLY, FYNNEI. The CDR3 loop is CASSVSSTHTEAFF. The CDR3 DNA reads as TGTGCCAGCAGTGTGTCCAGTACGCACACTGAAGCTTTCTTT.

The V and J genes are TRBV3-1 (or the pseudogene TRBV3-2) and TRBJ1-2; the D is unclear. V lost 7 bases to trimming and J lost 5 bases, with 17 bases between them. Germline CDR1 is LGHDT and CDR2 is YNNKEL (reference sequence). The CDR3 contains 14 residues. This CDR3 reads CASTPRGGQYGYTF. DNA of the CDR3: TGTGCCAGCACCCCGCGTGGAGGGCAGTATGGCTACACCTTC.

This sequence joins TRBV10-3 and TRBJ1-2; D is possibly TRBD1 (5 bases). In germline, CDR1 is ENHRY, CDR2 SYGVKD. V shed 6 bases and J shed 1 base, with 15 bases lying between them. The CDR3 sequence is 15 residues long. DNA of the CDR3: TGTGCCATCAGCAGCAACCGACAGAATAACTATGGCTACACCTTC. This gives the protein CAISSNRQNNYGYTF.

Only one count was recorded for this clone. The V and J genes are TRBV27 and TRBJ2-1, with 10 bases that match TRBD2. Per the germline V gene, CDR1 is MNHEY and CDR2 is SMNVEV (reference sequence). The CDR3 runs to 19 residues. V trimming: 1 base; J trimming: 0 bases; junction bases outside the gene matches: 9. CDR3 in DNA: TGTGCCAGCAGTTTATTGGTTCTAGCGGGGGCCAGCTCCTACAATGAGCAGTTCTTC. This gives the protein CASSLLVLAGASSYNEQFF.

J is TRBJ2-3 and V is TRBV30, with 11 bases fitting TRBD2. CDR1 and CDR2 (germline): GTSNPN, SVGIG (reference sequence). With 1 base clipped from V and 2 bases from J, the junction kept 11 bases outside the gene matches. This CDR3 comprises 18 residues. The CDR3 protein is CAWSDLAGGISTTDTQYF. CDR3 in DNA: TGTGCCTGGAGTGACCTAGCGGGAGGAATCTCGACCACAGATACGCAGTATTTT.

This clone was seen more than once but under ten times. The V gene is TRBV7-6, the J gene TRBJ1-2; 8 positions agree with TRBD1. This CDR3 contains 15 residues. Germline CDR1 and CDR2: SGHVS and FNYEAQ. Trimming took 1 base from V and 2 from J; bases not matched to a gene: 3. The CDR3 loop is CASSLVQGANYGYTF. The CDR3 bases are TGTGCCAGCAGCTTAGTCCAGGGGGCCAACTATGGCTACACCTTC.

CDR3 sequence (DNA): TGTGCCAGCTCACCACCCTTCGACAGAAGACGAGGCGAGCAGTACTTC. It codes for CASSPPFDRRRGEQYF. The rearrangement joins TRBV18 to TRBJ2-7, with D possibly matching TRBD1 (5 bases). V shed 0 bases and J shed 6 bases, with 18 bases lying between them. The CDR3 consists of 16 residues. Germline values: CDR1 KGHSH, CDR2 LQKENI.

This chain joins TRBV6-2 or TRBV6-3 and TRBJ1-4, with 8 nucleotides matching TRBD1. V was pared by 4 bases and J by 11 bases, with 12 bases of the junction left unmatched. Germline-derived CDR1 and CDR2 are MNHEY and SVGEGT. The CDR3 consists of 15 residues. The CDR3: CASSSLGTGSGKLFF. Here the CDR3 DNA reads TGTGCCAGCAGTTCCCTCGGGACAGGTTCGGGGAAACTGTTTTTT.

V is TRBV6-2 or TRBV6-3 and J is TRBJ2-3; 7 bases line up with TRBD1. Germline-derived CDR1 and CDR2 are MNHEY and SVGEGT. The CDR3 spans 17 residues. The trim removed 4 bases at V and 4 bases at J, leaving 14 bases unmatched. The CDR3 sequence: CASSSETGTARPDTQYF. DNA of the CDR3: TGTGCCAGCAGTTCGGAAACCGGGACAGCGAGACCAGATACGCAGTATTTT.

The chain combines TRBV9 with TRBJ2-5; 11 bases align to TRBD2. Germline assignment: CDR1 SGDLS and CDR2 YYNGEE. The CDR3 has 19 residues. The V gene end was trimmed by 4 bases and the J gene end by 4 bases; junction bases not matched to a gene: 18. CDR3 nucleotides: TGTGCCAGCAGCTCCGAGGGGCATAGCGGGGGGGCCCAGGCAGAGACCCAGTACTTC. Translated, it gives CASSSEGHSGGAQAETQYF.

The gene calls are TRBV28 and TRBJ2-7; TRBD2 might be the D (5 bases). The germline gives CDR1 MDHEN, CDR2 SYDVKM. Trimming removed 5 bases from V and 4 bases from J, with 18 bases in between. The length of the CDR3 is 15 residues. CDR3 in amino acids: CASSTPDSPRYEQYF. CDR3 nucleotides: TGTGCCAGCAGTACCCCGGACTCCCCAAGGTACGAGCAGTACTTC.

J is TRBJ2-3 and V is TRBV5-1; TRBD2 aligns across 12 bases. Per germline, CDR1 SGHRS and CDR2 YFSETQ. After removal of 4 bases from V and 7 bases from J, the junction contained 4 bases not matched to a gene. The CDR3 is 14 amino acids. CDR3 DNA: TGCGCCAGCAGCACGACTAGCGGGGGTAATACGCAGTATTTT. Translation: CASSTTSGGNTQYF.